This TCR beta chain was profiled in a study of cytomegalovirus exposure and HLA in healthy donors. Study results and caveats: Follow-up analysis later connected one missense variant in DCLRE1C with trimming of TCR beta V- and J-genes. In vitro assays verified that a few CMV-associated chains recognized CMV antigens specifically. Across donors, sequencing depth was assumed by presence/absence analyses to be roughly uniform. Accounts indicate the classifier identified cytomegalovirus status with strong specificity and sensitivity.

This clone turned up a few times. Its target is unknown. This CDR3 contains 14 residues. V lost 3 bases and J 6 bases, leaving 12 bases between the germline ends. Germline V gene sequence: CDR1 MNHNS, CDR2 SASEGT. Use of 60 Vbeta and 13 Jbeta primers characterized the PCR. This table comes from immunoSEQ multiplex PCR, and its TCRdb copy is limited to in-frame clones, with some not included. The table lists around 220,000 clones, 83% of them singletons. The sample taken for sequencing was PBMCs. The J gene is TRBJ1-3, the V gene TRBV6-1, with D unclear. This receptor was taken from a girl aged 5-17 years in good health and CMV-seronegative. CDR3 in amino acids: CASSESGIPNTIYF. CDR3 DNA: TGTGCCAGCAGTGAGTCTGGCATCCCAAACACCATATATTTT.